This T cell receptor beta chain emerged from a study of blood T cell repertoires in COVID-19. About the study: From the United States, Italy and Spain came samples of acute and convalescent COVID-19.

Seattle participants joined during active infection and were tracked over time. The data were produced by immunoSEQ multiplex PCR, yet TCRdb's version contains in-frame clones alone and is incomplete. The repertoire holds about 410,000 clones, with 89% as singletons. The receptor comes from a woman aged 40 to 55 with COVID-19, enrolled during active disease. Sequencing used peripheral blood.

DNA for the CDR3: TGTGCCAGCAGTACACCACAGGACCCCAATCAGCCCCAGCATTTT. Protein product: CASSTPQDPNQPQHF. This chain joins TRBV28 and TRBJ1-5; a weak D match, TRBD1 (5 bases). Germline V gene data show CDR1 as MDHEN and CDR2 as SYDVKM. This CDR3 contains 15 residues. V was pared by 5 bases and J by 3 bases, with 14 bases between.